The 29 T cell receptor beta chains below were found in one sample sequenced in a study of T cell changes during pregnancy in multiple sclerosis. Generated by immunoSEQ multiplex PCR, the TCRdb table keeps only in-frame clones and is missing some. The sample lists about 50,000 clones; 92% were seen once. The material was CD4+ T cells from peripheral blood mononuclear cells, obtained in the third trimester of pregnancy. Source of these receptors: a female donor with multiple sclerosis, enrolled in a pregnancy study.

V and J are TRBV4-2 and TRBJ2-1; 8 bases align to TRBD2. V shed 4 bases and J 2 bases; nucleotides not matched to a gene: 4. The CDR3 totals 15 residues. Germline-derived CDR1 and CDR2 are LGHNA and YNFKEQ. DNA for the CDR3: TGTGCCAGCAGCCCCGGGGGGGGAACCTACAATGAGCAGTTCTTC. Its translation: CASSPGGGTYNEQFF.

This clone was observed a single time. The CDR3 protein is CASRGQGAKDYGYTF. The CDR3 DNA reads as TGTGCCAGCAGGGGACAGGGGGCGAAGGACTATGGCTACACCTTC. The chain recombines TRBV13 with TRBJ1-2; 12 bases are shared with TRBD1. The CDR3 totals 15 residues. Looked up from germline, CDR1 is PRHDT and CDR2 is FYEKMQ (reference sequence). The ends lost 6 bases at V and 3 bases at J; junction bases unmatched: 5.

This clone is a singleton in its sample. The rearrangement links TRBV19 to TRBJ1-6; 8 bases match TRBD1. The germline V gene has CDR1 LNHDA and CDR2 SQIVND (reference sequence). V was clipped by 10 bases and J by 7 bases; unmatched bases: 15. The CDR3 spans 16 residues. CDR3 sequence: CATAYSGGSGNSPLHF. The DNA for the CDR3 is TGTGCCACCGCTTATTCAGGGGGCAGCGGGAATTCACCCCTCCACTTT.

The gene calls are TRBV2 and TRBJ1-1, with a tentative D call TRBD1 (6 bases). Trimming stripped 1 base from V and 4 bases from J, with 7 bases between. CDR3 length equals 13 residues. Germline values: CDR1 SNHLY, CDR2 FYNNEI. CDR3 DNA sequence: TGTGCCAGCAGTGAAGAGGACAGCACTGAAGCTTTCTTT. It translates to CASSEEDSTEAFF.

This chain links TRBV29-1 with TRBJ2-7; tentatively, D is TRBD1 (7 bases). Germline CDR1 reads SQVTM; CDR2 reads ANQGSEA. This CDR3 is 17 amino acids long. V lost 3 bases and J 2 bases, leaving 23 bases between the germline ends. CDR3 sequence: CSVDAGQYHNSAYEQYF. The CDR3 DNA follows: TGCAGCGTTGACGCGGGACAGTATCATAATTCGGCCTACGAGCAGTACTTC.

V gene TRBV7-2 combines with J gene TRBJ2-2; a weak D match, TRBD1 (7 bases). V was clipped by 3 bases and J by 8 bases, with 10 bases between them. This CDR3 spans 13 amino acids. Germline values: CDR1 SGHTA, CDR2 FQGNSA. The CDR3 DNA is TGTGCCAGCAGCTTGACAGGGAGGGGGGAGCTGTTTTTT. It is translated as CASSLTGRGELFF.

CDR3 in DNA: TGTGCCAGCAGTTCGACAGGGCGGGGCACAGATACGCAGTATTTT. It yields the protein CASSSTGRGTDTQYF. The rearrangement joins TRBV5-6 to TRBJ2-3; TRBD1 aligns across 7 bases. The CDR3 contains 15 residues. V lost 5 bases to trimming and J lost 1 base; unmatched junction nucleotides: 7. Germline loops: CDR1 SGHDT, CDR2 YYEEEE.

The chain employs TRBV7-2 and TRBJ2-5, with a tentative D call TRBD2 (5 bases). Looked up from germline, CDR1 is SGHTA and CDR2 is FQGNSA. The CDR3 has 14 amino acids. The germline V and J ends were trimmed by 2 bases and 2 bases, with 9 bases remaining between them. The CDR3 sequence: CASSLTRTQETQYF. DNA for the CDR3: TGTGCCAGCAGCTTAACCAGGACTCAAGAGACCCAGTACTTC.

In DNA form, the CDR3 reads TGTGCCATCAGTGCCGGGCAGGGGGCAGTTGGCTACACCTTC. Protein: CAISAGQGAVGYTF. V is TRBV10-3 and J is TRBJ1-2; 8 nucleotides agree with TRBD1. Germline CDR1 reads ENHRY; CDR2 reads SYGVKD. V lost 4 bases and J lost 7; bases outside the gene matches: 8. The CDR3 is made up of 14 amino acids.

The chain uses TRBV27 and TRBJ2-5; D remains unclear. The length of the CDR3 is 14 residues. Trimming removed 6 bases at V and 5 bases at J, with 16 bases between. Germline CDR1 is MNHEY and CDR2 is SMNVEV (reference sequence). As DNA, the CDR3 is TGTGCCAGCAGCGCGCGCGTCCCCATCGAGACCCAGTACTTC. It yields the protein CASSARVPIETQYF.

This chain joins TRBV19 and TRBJ1-2; D gene unclear. V was pared by 4 bases and J by 4 bases, with 16 bases between. CDR3 length: 15 residues. The V gene's germline CDR1 is LNHDA and CDR2 SQIVND (reference sequence). Here the CDR3 reads CASSTQGDPSYGYTF. CDR3 bases: TGTGCCAGTAGTACCCAAGGAGACCCCTCCTATGGCTACACCTTC.

The rearrangement uses TRBV6-5 and TRBJ1-5; 10 nucleotides align to TRBD1. J gave up 4 bases and V 5 bases, and 5 bases lay outside the gene matches. Germline V CDR1 and CDR2: MNHEY, SVGAGI. There are 15 residues in the CDR3. The CDR3, as DNA: TGTGCCAGCAGTCAAGACAGGGGGCAGAATCAGCCCCAGCATTTT. It is translated as CASSQDRGQNQPQHF.

This chain joins TRBV4-3 and TRBJ1-5; the D gene is possibly TRBD1 (6 bases). Looked up from germline, CDR1 is LGHNA and CDR2 is YSLEER. This CDR3 has 15 residues. Trimming took off 0 bases at V and 5 bases at J, with 11 bases between the two ends. The CDR3 DNA reads as TGCGCCAGCAGCCAAGAACAGGGCGTCCATCAGCCCCAGCATTTT. It yields the protein CASSQEQGVHQPQHF.

The chain has TRBV19 and TRBJ1-5; 9 bases fit TRBD1. V shed 5 bases and J 7 bases; nucleotides not matched to a gene: 9. This CDR3 has 15 residues. Germline CDR1 and CDR2: LNHDA and SQIVND (reference sequence). CDR3 nucleotides: TGTGCCAGTAGTCTGGACAGGGGCGGCGGGCAGCCCCAGCATTTT. Translation gives CASSLDRGGGQPQHF.

The chain links TRBV10-3 to TRBJ1-5; D gene unclear. The CDR3 runs to 15 residues. Germline V lookup: CDR1 ENHRY, CDR2 SYGVKD. Deletions cut 4 bases from V and 1 base from J, with 11 bases between. CDR3: CAISAEGLSNQPQHF. The CDR3 DNA is TGTGCCATCAGTGCGGAGGGCTTAAGCAATCAGCCCCAGCATTTT.

CDR3 sequence reads: CASSLPASIDSLPEAFF. The DNA for the CDR3 is TGTGCCAGCAGCTTACCCGCCTCCATCGACAGCCTCCCTGAAGCTTTCTTT. The chain employs TRBV13 and TRBJ1-1, with D maybe TRBD1 (5 bases). CDR3 size: 17 residues. The V gene lost 2 bases and the J gene lost 6 bases, with 22 bases spanning the gap. Germline V gene lookup returns CDR1 PRHDT and CDR2 FYEKMQ (reference sequence). The full variable domain, with the rest looked up from reference TRBV13 and TRBJ1-1, is AAGVIQSPRHLIKEKRETATLKCYPIPRHDTVYWYQQGPGQDPQFLISFYEKMQSDKGSIPDRFSAQQFSDYHSELNMSSLELGDSALYFCASSLPASIDSLPEAFFGQGTRLTVV.

With respect to this clone: Sequence at one end of the junction differs from germline and may be a read error. The genes are TRBV7-7 and TRBJ2-7; 7 bases line up with TRBD2. The CDR3 runs to 15 residues. Looked up from germline, CDR1 is SSHAT and CDR2 is FNYEAQ (reference sequence). CDR3 coding DNA: TGTGCTAGCAGCCCCCGGTCGGGGGGTTCCTACGAGCAGTACTTC. Translated: CASSPRSGGSYEQYF.

The V and J genes are TRBV18 and TRBJ2-7; D uncertain. V was clipped by 0 bases and J by 4 bases, with 4 bases between them. Germline loops: CDR1 KGHSH, CDR2 LQKENI. The CDR3 contains 12 residues. CDR3 nucleotide sequence: TGTGCCAGCTCACCACCTTATTACGAGCAGTACTTC. Protein product: CASSPPYYEQYF. The full variable domain, with the rest looked up from reference TRBV18 and TRBJ2-7, is NAGVMQNPRHLVRRRGQEARLRCSPMKGHSHVYWYRQLPEEGLKFMVYLQKENIIDESGMPKERFSAEFPKEGPSILRIQQVVRGDSAAYFCASSPPYYEQYFGPGTRLTVT.

CDR3: CASVQGVYQETQYF. The DNA of the CDR3 is TGTGCCAGCGTACAGGGGGTTTACCAAGAGACCCAGTACTTC. The chain has TRBV2 and TRBJ2-5, with 8 nucleotides matching TRBD1. Looked up from germline, CDR1 is SNHLY and CDR2 is FYNNEI. V shed 8 bases and J 0 bases; nucleotides not matched to a gene: 5. The CDR3 totals 14 residues.

This sequence joins TRBV7-7 and TRBJ2-5; 8 bases map to TRBD1. The J call may not be correct, given that the DNA end is closer to TRBJ2-7. The germline V gene encodes CDR1 SSHAT and CDR2 FNYEAQ (reference sequence). CDR3 size: 15 residues. In DNA, the CDR3 is TGTGCCAGCAGCTTACACGGGACAGGACCCTACGAGCAGTACTTC. Protein product: CASSLHGTGPYEQYF.

The chain couples TRBV7-2 to TRBJ2-2, with 7 bases lining up with TRBD1. Germline V gene data show CDR1 as SGHTA and CDR2 as FQGNSA. V lost 1 base to trimming and J lost 0 bases; unmatched junction nucleotides: 2. The CDR3 extends over 16 amino acids. CDR3 loop: CASSLGGTANTGELFF. The CDR3 region has the DNA TGTGCCAGCAGCTTAGGGGGGACAGCGAACACCGGGGAGCTGTTTTTT.

This sequence joins TRBV19 and TRBJ2-5; D unresolved. The V and J ends lost 3 bases and 1 base respectively, with 3 bases between them. The germline V gene has CDR1 LNHDA and CDR2 SQIVND (reference sequence). The CDR3 sequence is 12 residues long. CDR3: CASSISQETQYF. The CDR3 DNA follows: TGTGCCAGTAGTATCTCCCAAGAGACCCAGTACTTC.

The CDR3 nucleotides are TGCGCCAGCAGCCAGTCGGGAAACACCATATATTTT. Its protein is CASSQSGNTIYF. This chain uses TRBV4-3 with TRBJ1-3; no reliable D call. CDR1 is LGHNA, CDR2 YSLEER, per germline. The CDR3 has 12 amino acids. Trimming removed 3 bases from V and 4 bases from J, with 4 bases in between.

The sample holds one count of this clone. V and J are TRBV6-6 and TRBJ2-5; 9 nucleotides match TRBD1. The CDR3 totals 14 residues. CDR1 MNHNY and CDR2 SVGAGI come from the germline V gene (reference sequence). V lost 4 bases to trimming and J lost 5 bases; unmatched junction nucleotides: 5. CDR3: CASSFDRGYETQYF. CDR3 in DNA: TGTGCCAGCAGTTTCGACAGGGGGTATGAGACCCAGTACTTC.

The chain has TRBV7-8 and TRBJ1-2; perhaps TRBD1 as D (6 bases). CDR1 is SGHVS, CDR2 FQNEAQ, per germline. Trimming shortened V by 1 base and J by 7 bases, and 13 bases separated the two germline ends. The CDR3 totals 14 residues. In DNA, the CDR3 is TGTGCCAGCAGCTTAGGTGTTTCCAGGGGTGGCTACACCTTC. The encoded protein is CASSLGVSRGGYTF.

The chain uses TRBV6-5 and TRBJ2-5, with D possibly TRBD2 on 5 matching bases. The CDR3 runs 13 residues. Germline CDR1 MNHEY, CDR2 SVGAGI. Deletions cut 2 bases from V and 9 bases from J, with 13 bases between. CDR3 sequence: CASSYGERAAQYF. CDR3 DNA sequence: TGTGCCAGCAGTTACGGGGAGCGTGCGGCCCAGTACTTC.

The chain couples TRBV6-1 to TRBJ2-3, with TRBD1 matching over 9 bases. V gave up 8 bases and J gave up 4 bases; unmatched junction bases: 10. This CDR3 region has 15 residues. Germline CDR1 is MNHNS and CDR2 is SASEGT. The CDR3 sequence is CASLPGTGMSDTQYF. DNA for the CDR3: TGTGCCAGCCTCCCCGGGACAGGGATGTCAGATACGCAGTATTTT.

The chain employs TRBV7-2 and TRBJ2-7; 8 bases line up with TRBD1. Germline V CDR1 and CDR2: SGHTA, FQGNSA. The ends lost 5 bases at V and 4 bases at J; junction bases unmatched: 10. This CDR3 has 15 residues. As DNA, the CDR3 is TGTGCCAGCAGCCTCCTGGGCAGGGGGCGGTACGAGCAGTACTTC. Translation gives CASSLLGRGRYEQYF.

This chain connects TRBV27 to TRBJ2-3, with 9 bases that match TRBD2. CDR1 is MNHEY and CDR2 is SMNVEV in the germline V gene (reference sequence). V trimming: 2 bases; J trimming: 0 bases; junction bases outside the gene matches: 3. The CDR3 is 16 residues long. The CDR3 coding sequence is TGTGCCAGCAGTTTAGGAGCGGGGGGCAGCACAGATACGCAGTATTTT. It specifies CASSLGAGGSTDTQYF.